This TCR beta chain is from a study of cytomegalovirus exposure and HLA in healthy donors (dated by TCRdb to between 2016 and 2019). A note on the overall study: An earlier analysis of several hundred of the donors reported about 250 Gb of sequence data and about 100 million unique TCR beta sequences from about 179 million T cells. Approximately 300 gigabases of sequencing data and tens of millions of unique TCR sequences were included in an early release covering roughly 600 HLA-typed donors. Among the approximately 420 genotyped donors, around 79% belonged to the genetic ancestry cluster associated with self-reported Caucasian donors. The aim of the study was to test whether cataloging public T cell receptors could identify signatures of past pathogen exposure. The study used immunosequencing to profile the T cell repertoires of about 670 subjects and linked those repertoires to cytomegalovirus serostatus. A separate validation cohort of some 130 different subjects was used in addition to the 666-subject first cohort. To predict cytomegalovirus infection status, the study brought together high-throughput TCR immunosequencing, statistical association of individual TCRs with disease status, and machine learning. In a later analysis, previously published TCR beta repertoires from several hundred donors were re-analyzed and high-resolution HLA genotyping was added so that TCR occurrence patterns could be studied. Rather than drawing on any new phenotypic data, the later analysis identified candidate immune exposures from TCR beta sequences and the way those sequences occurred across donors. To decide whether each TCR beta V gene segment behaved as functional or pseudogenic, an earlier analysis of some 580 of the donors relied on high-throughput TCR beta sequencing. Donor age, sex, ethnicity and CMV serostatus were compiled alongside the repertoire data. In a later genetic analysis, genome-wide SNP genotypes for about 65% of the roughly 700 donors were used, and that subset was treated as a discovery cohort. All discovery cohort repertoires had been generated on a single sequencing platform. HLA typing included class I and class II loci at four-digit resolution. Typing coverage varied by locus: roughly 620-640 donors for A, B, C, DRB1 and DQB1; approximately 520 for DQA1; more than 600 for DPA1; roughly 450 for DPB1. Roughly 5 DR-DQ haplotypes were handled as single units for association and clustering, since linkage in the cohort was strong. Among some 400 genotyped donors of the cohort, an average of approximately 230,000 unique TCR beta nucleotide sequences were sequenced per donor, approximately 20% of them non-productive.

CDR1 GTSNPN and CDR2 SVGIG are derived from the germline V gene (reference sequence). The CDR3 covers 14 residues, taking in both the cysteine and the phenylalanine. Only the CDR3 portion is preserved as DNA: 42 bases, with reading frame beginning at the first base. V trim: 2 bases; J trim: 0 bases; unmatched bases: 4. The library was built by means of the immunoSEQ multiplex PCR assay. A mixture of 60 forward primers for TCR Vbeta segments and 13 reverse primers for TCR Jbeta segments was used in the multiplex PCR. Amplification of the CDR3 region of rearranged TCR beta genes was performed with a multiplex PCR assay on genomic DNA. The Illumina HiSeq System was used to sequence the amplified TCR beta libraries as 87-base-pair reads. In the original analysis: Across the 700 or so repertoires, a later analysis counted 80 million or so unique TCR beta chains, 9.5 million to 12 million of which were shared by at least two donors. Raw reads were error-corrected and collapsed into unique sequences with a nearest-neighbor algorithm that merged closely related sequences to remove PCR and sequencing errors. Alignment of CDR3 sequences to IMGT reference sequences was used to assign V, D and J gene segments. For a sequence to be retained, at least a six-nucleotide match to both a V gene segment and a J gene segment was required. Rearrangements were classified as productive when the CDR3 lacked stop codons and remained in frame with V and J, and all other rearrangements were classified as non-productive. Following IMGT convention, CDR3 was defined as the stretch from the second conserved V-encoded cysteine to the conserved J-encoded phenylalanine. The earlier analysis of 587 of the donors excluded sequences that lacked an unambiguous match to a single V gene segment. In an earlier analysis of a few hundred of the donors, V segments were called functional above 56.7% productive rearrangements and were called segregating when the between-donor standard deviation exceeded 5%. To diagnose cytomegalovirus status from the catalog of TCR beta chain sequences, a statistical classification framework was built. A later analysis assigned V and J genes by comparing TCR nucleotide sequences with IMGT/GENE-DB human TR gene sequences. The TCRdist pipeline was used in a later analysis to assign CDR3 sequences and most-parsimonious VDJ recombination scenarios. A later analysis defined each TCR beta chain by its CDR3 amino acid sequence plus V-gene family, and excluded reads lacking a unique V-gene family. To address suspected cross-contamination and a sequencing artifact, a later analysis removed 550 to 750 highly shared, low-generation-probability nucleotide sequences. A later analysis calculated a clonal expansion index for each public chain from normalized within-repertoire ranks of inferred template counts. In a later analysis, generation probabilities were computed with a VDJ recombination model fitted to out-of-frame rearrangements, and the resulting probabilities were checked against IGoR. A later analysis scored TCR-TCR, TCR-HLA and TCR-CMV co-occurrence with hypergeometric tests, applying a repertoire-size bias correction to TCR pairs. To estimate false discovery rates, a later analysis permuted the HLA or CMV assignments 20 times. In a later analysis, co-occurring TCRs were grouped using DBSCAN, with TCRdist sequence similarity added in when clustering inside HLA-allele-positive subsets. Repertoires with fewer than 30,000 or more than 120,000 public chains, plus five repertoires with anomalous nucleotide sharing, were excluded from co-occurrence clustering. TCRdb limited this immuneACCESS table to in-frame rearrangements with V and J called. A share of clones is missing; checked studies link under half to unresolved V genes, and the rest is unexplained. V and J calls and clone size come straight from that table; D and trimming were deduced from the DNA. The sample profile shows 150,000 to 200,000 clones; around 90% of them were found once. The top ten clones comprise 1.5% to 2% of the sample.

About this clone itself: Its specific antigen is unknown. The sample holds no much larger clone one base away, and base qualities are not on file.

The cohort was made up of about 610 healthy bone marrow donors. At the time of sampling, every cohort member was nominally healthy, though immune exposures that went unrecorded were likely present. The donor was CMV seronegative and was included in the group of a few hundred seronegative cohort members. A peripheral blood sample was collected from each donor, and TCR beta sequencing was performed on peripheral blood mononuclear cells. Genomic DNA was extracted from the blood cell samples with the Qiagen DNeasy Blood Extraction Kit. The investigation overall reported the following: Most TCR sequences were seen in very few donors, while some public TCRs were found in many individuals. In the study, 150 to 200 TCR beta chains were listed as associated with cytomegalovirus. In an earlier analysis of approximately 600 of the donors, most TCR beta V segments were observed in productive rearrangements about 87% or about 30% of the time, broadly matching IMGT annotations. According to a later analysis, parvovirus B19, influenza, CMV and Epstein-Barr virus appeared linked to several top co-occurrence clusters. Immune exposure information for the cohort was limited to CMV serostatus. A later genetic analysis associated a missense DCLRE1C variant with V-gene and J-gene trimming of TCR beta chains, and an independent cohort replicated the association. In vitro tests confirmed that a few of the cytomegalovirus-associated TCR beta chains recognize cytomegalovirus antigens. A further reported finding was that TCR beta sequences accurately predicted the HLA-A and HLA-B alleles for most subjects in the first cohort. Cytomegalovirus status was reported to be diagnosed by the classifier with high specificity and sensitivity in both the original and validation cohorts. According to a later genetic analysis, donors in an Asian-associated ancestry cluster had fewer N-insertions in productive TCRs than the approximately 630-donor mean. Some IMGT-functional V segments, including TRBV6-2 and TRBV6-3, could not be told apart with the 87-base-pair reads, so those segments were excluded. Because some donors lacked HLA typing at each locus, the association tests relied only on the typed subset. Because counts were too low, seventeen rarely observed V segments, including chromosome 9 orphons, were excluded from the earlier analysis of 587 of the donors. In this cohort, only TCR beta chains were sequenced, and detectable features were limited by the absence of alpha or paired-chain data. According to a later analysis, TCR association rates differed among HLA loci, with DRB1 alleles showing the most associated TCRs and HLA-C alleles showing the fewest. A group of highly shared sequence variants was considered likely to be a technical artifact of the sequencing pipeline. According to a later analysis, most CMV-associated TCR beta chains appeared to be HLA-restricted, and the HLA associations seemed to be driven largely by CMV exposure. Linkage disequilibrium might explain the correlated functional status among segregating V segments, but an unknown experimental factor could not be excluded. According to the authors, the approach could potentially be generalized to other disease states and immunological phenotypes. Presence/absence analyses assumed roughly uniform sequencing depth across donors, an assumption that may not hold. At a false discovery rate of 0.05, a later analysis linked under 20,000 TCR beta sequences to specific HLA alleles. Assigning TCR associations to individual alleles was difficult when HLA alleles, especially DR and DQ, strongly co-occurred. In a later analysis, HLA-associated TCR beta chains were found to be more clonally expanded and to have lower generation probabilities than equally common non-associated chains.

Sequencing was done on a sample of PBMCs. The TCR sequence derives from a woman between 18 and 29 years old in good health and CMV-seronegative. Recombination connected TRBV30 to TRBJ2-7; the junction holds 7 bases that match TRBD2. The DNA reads TGTGCCTGGAGTATCGGGACTAACTCCTACGAGCAGTACTTC. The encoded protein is CAWSIGTNSYEQYF.